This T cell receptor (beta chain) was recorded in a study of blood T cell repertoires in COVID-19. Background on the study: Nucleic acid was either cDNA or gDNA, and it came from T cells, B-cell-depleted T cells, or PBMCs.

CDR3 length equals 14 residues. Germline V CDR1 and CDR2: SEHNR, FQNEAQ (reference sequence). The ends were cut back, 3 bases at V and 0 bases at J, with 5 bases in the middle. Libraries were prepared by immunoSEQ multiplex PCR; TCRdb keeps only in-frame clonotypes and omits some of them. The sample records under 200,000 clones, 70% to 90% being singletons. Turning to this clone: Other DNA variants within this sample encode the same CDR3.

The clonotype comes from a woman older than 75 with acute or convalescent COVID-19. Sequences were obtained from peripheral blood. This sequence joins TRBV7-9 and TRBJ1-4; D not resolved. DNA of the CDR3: TGTGCCAGCAGCTTCAGTGCAACTAATGAAAAACTGTTTTTT. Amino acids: CASSFSATNEKLFF.